This TCR beta chain was recorded in a study of response to subunit inactivated influenza vaccine. Study observations and caveats: The authors suggested that every seasonal influenza vaccination recruits few new T cells.

In the case of this clonotype: Its specificity is not known.

Germline assignment: CDR1 LGHNA and CDR2 YSLEER. The CDR3 contains 14 residues. The V segment lost 5 bases and the J segment 1 base; nucleotides outside the gene matches: 5. From the RT-PCR reads, TCRdb called clonotypes with MiXCR, one entry per CDR3 protein. The sample shows about half a million distinct CDR3 sequences, about 8% of them seen only once. The specimen comprised PBMCs from blood, sampled approximately 25 months after vaccination. This TCR was recovered from a man aged 45 to 75 who received an inactivated influenza vaccine. This chain uses TRBV4-3 with TRBJ2-7, with 7 bases aligning to TRBD1. As DNA, the CDR3 is TGCGCCAGCAGCGTACGACAGGGTTCCTACGAGCAGTACTTC. Translating gives CASSVRQGSYEQYF.